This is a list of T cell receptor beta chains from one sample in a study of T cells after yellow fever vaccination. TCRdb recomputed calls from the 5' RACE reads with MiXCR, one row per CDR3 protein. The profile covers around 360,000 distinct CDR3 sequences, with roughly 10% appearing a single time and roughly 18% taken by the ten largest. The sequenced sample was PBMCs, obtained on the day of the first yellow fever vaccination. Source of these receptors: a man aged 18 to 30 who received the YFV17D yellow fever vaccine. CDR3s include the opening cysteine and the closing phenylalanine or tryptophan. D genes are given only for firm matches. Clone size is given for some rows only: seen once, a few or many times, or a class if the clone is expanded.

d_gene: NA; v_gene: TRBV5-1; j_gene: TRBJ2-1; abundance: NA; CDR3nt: TGCGCCAGCAGCTTGGCCCAGATCAACAATGAGCAGTTCTTC; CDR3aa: CASSLAQINNEQFF
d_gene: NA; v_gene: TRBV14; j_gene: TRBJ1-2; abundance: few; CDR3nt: TGTGCCAGCAGCCTCGCCGACACTTATGGCTACACCTTC; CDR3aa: CASSLADTYGYTF
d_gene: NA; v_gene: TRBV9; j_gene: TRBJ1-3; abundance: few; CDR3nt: TGTGCCAGCAGCGTCGGGGTGACTGGAAACACCATATATTTT; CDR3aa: CASSVGVTGNTIYF
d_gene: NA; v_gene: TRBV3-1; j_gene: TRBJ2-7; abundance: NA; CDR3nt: TGTGCCAGCAGCCAAAGGATAGGGATCTACGAGCAGTACTTC; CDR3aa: CASSQRIGIYEQYF
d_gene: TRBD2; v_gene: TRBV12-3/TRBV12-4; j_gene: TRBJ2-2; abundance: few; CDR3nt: TGTGCCAGCAGCCGGCGCGCGGGGGGGCATCGTAACGGGGAGCTGTTTTTT; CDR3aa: CASSRRAGGHRNGELFF
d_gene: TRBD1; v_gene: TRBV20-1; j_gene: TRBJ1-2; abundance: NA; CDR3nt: TGCAGTGCTAGTTTCGGACAGGGGGCAGGTGGCTACACCTTC; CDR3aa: CSASFGQGAGGYTF
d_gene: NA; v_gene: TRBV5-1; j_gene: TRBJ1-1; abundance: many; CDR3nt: TGCGCCAGCAGCTTGAATCCCGAGGGGACTGAAGCTTTCTTT; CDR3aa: CASSLNPEGTEAFF
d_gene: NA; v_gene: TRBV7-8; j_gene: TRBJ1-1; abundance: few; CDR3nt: TGTGCCAGCAGCTCCCTAGGGGGTGGACAGATTTTTATGAACACTGAAGCTTTCTTT; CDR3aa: CASSSLGGGQIFMNTEAFF
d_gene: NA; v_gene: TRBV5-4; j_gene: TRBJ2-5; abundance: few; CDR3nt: TGTGCCAGCAGCCCGCCAGGAGGGGGCCGGGAGACCCAGTACTTC; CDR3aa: CASSPPGGGRETQYF
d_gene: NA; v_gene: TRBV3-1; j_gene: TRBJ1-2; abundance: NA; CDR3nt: TGTGACAGCAGCCTCGGACAGTCTGCTAACTATGGCTACACCTTC; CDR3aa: CDSSLGQSANYGYTF
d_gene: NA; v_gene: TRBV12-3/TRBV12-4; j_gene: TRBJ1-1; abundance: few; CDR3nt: TGTGCCAGCAGTAGACTTGTCGCTGAAGCTTTCTTT; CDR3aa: CASSRLVAEAFF
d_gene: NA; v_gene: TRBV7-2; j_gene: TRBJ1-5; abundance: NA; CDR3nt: TGTGCCAGCAGCTTTGATCGCCAGCCCCAGCATTTT; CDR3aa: CASSFDRQPQHF
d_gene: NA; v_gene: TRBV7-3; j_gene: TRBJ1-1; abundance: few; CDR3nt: TGTGCCAGCAGCTCCATTTGGGTACAGGGATTGAACACTGAAGCTTTCTTT; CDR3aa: CASSSIWVQGLNTEAFF
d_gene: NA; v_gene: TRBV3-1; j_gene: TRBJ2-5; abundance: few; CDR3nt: TGTGCCAGCAGCCATTTGAGGGGGGGCCAAGAGACCCAGTACTTC; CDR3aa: CASSHLRGGQETQYF
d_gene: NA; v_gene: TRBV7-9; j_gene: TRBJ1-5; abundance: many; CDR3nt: TGTGCCAGCAGCTCTGGCCCCACAGGGAATCAGCCCCAGCATTTT; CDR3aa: CASSSGPTGNQPQHF
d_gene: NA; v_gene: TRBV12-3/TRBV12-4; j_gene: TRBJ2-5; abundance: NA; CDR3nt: TGTGCCAGCAGTCTGAACGAAGTAGAGACCCAGTACTTC; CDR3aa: CASSLNEVETQYF
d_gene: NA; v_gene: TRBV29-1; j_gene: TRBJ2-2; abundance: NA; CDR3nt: TGCAGCGTCAAAGGGAACACCGGGGAGCTGTTTTTT; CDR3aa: CSVKGNTGELFF
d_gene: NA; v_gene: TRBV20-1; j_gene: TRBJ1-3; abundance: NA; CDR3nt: TGCAGTGCTAATGAAGGAGGAAACACCATATATTTT; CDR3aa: CSANEGGNTIYF
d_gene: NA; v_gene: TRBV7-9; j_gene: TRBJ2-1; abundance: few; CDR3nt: TGTGCCAGCGGCCCGTATTCCGGGGGCGTGAATGAGCAGTTCTTC; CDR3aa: CASGPYSGGVNEQFF
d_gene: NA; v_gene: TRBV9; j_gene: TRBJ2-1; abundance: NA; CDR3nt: TGTGCCAGCAGCGTGAGCGCAGGGAATGAGCAGTTCTTC; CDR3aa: CASSVSAGNEQFF
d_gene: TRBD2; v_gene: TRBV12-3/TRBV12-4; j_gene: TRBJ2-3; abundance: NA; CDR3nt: TGTGCCAGCAGCCCCTTACTAGCGGGGGTCACAGATACGCAGTATTTT; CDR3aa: CASSPLLAGVTDTQYF
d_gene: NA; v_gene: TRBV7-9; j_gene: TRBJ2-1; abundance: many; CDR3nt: TGTGCCAGCAGCTTAGGCTCCGTAATCAATGAGCAGTTCTTC; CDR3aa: CASSLGSVINEQFF
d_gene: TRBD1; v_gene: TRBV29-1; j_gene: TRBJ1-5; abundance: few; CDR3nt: TGCAGCGTTGCCCTACAGGGGATCGATCAGCCCCAGCATTTT; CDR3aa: CSVALQGIDQPQHF
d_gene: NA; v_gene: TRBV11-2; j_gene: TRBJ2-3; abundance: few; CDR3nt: TGTGCCAGCAGCTTACTAGGCAGTAAAGATACAGATACGCAGTATTTT; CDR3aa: CASSLLGSKDTDTQYF
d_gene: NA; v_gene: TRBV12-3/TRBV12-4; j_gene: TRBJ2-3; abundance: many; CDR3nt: TGTGCCAGCAGTTACAAGCCGGGTACGCAGTATTTT; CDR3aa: CASSYKPGTQYF
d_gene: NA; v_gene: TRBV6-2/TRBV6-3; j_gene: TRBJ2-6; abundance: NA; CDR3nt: TGTGCCAGCCCCCAGGGGGAGGTATCGTCTGGGGCCAACGTCCTGACTTTC; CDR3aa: CASPQGEVSSGANVLTF
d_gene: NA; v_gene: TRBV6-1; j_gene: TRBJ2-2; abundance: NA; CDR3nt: TGTGCCAGCAGTGAAGCGGAACCAGTTGTCGGGGAGCTGTTTTTT; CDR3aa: CASSEAEPVVGELFF
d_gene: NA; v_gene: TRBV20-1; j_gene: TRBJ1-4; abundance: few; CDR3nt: TGCAGTGCGGAGCCGGGAGAAAAACTGTTTTTT; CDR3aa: CSAEPGEKLFF
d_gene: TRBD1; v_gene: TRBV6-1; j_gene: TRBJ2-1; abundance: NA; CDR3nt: TGTGCCAGCACCTCCGGGACAGGGGGCAGGGAGCAGTTCTTC; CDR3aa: CASTSGTGGREQFF
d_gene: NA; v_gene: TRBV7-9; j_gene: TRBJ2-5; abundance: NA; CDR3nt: TGTGCCAGCAGCTCGGGCAGGGAGGATGAAGAGACCCAGTACTTC; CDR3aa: CASSSGREDEETQYF
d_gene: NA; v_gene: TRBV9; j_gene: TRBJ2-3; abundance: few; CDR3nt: TGTGCCAGCAGCGTAGGGGGGGCTGGCACAGATACGCAGTATTTT; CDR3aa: CASSVGGAGTDTQYF
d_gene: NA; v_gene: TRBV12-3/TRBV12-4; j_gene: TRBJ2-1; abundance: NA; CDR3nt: TGTGCCAGCAGTATTATAGAGTTGCAGTTCTTC; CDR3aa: CASSIIELQFF
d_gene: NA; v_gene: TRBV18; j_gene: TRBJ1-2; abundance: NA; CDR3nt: TGTGCCAGCTCGGGCCTTCCTGTGGGACGACGCGGGGGCTACACCTTC; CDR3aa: CASSGLPVGRRGGYTF